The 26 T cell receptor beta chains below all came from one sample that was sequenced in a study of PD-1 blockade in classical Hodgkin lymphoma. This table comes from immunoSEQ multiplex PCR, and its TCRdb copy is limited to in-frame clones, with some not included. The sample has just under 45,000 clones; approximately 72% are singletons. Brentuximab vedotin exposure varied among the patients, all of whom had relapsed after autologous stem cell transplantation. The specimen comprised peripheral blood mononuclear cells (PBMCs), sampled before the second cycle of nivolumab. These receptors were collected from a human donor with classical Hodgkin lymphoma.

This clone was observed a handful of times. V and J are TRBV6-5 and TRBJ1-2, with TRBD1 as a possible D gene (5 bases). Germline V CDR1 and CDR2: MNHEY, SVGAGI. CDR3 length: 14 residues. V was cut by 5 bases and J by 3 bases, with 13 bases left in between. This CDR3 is CASSHTQVHYGYTF. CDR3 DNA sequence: TGTGCCAGCAGTCACACACAGGTTCACTATGGCTACACCTTC.

The CDR3 bases are TGTGCCAGCAGTGGTCTGAGCGGGAGAGACAATGAGCAGTTCTTC. This translates into CASSGLSGRDNEQFF. The chain couples TRBV28 to TRBJ2-1, with 8 nucleotides matching TRBD2. V was pared by 5 bases and J by 5 bases, with 8 bases of the junction left unmatched. The germline CDR1 and CDR2 sequences are MDHEN and SYDVKM. This CDR3 contains 15 residues.

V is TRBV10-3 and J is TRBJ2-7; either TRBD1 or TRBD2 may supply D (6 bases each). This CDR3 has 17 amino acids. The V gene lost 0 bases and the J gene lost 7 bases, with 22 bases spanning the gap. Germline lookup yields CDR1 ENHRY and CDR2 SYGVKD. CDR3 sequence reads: CAISESIGGTVPLEQYF. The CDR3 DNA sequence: TGTGCCATCAGTGAGTCGATAGGGGGGACGGTTCCGCTTGAGCAGTACTTC.

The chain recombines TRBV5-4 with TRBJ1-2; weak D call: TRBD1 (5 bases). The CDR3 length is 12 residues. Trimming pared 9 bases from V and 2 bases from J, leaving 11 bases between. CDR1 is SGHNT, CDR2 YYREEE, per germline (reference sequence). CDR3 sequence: CATGTENYGYTF. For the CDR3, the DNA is TGTGCCACCGGGACCGAAAACTATGGCTACACCTTC.

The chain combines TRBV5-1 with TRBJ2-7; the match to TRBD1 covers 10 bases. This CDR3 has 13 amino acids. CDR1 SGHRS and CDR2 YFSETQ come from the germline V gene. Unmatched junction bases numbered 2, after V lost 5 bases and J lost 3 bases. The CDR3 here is CASSGTGDYEQYF. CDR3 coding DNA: TGCGCCAGCAGTGGGACAGGGGACTACGAGCAGTACTTC. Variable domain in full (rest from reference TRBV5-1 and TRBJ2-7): KAGVTQTPRYLIKTRGQQVTLSCSPISGHRSVSWYQQTPGQGLQFLFEYFSETQRNKGNFPGRFSGRQFSNSRSEMNVSTLELGDSALYLCASSGTGDYEQYFGPGTRLTVT.

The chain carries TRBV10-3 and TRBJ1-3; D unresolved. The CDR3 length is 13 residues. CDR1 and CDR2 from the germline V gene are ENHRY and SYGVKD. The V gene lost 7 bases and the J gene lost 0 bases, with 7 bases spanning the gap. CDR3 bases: TGTGCCATCAATCGGGCCTCTGGAAACACCATATATTTT. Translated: CAINRASGNTIYF.

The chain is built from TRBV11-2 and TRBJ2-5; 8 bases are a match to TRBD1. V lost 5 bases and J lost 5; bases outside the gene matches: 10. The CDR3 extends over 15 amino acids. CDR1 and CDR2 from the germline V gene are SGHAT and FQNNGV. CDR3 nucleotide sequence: TGTGCCAGCAGCGACCGGACAGGGTTATGGGAGACCCAGTACTTC. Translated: CASSDRTGLWETQYF. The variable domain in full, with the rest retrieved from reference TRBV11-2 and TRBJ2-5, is EAGVAQSPRYKIIEKRQSVAFWCNPISGHATLYWYQQILGQGPKLLIQFQNNGVVDDSQLPKDRFSAERLKGVDSTLKIQPAKLEDSAVYLCASSDRTGLWETQYFGPGTRLLVL.

The CDR3 coding sequence is TGTGCCAGCAGCTTGATGGGACAAGGGTTCCAAGAGACCCAGTACTTC. Its translation is CASSLMGQGFQETQYF. This chain links TRBV5-8 with TRBJ2-5, with D tentatively TRBD1 (6 bases). Trimming pared 1 base from V and 1 base from J, leaving 14 bases between. CDR3 length equals 16 residues. Germline CDR1 SGHTS, CDR2 YDEGEE.

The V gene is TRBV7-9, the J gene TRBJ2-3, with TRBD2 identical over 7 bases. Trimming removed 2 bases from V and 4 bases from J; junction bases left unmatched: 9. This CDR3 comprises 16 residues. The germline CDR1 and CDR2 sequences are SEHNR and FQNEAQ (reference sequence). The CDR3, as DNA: TGTGCCAGCAGCTTAAACCAGCGGGGTGTCGCAGATACGCAGTATTTT. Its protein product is CASSLNQRGVADTQYF.

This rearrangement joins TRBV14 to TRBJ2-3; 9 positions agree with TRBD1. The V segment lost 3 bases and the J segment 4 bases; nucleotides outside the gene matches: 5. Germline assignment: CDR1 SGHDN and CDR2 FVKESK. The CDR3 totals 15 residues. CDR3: CASSHTTGGADTQYF. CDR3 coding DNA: TGTGCCAGCAGCCATACGACAGGGGGGGCAGATACGCAGTATTTT. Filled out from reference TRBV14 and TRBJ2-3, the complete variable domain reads EAGVTQFPSHSVIEKGQTVTLRCDPISGHDNLYWYRRVMGKEIKFLLHFVKESKQDESGMPNNRFLAERTGGTYSTLKVQPAELEDSGVYFCASSHTTGGADTQYFGPGTRLTVL.

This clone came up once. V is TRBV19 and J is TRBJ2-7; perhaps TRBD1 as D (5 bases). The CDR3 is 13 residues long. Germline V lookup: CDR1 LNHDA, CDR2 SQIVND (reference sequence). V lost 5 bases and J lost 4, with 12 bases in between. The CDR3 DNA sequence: TGTGCCAGTAGTCCAGGGTGGAATTACGAGCAGTACTTC. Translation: CASSPGWNYEQYF.

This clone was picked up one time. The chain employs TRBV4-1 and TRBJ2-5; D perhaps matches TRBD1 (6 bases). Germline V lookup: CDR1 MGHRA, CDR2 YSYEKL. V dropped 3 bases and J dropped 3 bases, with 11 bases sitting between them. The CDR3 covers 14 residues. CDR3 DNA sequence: TGCGCCAGCAGCCAGTGGACAGTAGAAGAGACCCAGTACTTC. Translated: CASSQWTVEETQYF.

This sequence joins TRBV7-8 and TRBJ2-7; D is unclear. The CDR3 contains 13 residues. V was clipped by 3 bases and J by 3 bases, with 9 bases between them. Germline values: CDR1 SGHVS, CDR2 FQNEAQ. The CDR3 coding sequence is TGTGCCAGCAGCTTGGGCGGTAACTACGAGCAGTACTTC. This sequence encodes CASSLGGNYEQYF.

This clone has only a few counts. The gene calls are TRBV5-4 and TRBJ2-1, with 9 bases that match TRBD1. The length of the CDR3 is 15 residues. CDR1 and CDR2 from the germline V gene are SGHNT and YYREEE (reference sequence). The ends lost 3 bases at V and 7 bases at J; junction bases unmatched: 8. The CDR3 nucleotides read TGTGCCAGCAGCTCAGGGGGACAGGGTCAGAATGAGCAGTTCTTC. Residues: CASSSGGQGQNEQFF.

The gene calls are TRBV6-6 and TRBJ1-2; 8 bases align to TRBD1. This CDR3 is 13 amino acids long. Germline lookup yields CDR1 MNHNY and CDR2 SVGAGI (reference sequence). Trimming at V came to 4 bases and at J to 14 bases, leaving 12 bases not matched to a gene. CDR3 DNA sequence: TGTGCCAGCAGTTCCGGGACAGGACTTACCGCGACCTTC. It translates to CASSSGTGLTATF.

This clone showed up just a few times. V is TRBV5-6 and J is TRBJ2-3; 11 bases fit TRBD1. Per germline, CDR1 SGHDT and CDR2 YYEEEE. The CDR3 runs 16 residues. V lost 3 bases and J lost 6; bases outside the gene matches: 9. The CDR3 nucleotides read TGTGCCAGCAGCTCAATCCGGACAGGGGGCGTGGATACGCAGTATTTT. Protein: CASSSIRTGGVDTQYF.

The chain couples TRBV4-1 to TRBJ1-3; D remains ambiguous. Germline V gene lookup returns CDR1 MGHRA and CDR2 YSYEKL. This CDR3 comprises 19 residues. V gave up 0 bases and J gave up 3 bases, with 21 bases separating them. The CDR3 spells CASSQDRHPISLFGNTIYF. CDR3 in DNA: TGCGCCAGCAGCCAAGATAGGCACCCAATATCGCTTTTTGGAAACACCATATATTTT.

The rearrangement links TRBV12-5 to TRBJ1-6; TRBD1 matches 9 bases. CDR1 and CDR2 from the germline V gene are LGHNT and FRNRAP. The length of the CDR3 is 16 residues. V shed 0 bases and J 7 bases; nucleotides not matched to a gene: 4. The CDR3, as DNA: TGTGCTAGTGGTTTGGTACCAGGGACAGGGAATTCACCCCTCCACTTT. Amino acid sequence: CASGLVPGTGNSPLHF.

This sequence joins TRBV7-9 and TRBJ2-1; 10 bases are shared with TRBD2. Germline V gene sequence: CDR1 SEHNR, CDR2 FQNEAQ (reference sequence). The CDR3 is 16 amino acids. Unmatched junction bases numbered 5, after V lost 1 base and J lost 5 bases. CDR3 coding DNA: TGTGCCAGCAGCTTAGGCCCTAGCGGGAGTCACAATGAGCAGTTCTTC. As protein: CASSLGPSGSHNEQFF.

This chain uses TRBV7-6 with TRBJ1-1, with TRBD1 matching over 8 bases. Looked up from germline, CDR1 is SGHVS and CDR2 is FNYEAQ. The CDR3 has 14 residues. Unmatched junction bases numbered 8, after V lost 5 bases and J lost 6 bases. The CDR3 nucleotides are TGTGCCAGCAGCCCGGACAGGGTAGACGCTGAAGCTTTCTTT. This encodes CASSPDRVDAEAFF.

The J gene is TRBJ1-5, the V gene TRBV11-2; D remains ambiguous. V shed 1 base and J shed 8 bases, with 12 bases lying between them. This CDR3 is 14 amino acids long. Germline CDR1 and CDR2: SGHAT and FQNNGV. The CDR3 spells CASSLVGGLEPQHF. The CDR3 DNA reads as TGTGCCAGCAGCTTAGTTGGAGGTCTCGAGCCCCAGCATTTT.

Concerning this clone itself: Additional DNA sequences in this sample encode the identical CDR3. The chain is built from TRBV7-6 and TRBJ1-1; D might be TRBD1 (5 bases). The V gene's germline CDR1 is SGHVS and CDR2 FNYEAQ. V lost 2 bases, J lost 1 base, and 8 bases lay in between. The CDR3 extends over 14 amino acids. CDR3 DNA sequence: TGTGCCAGCAGCTTACAGGGTTGGAACACTGAAGCTTTCTTT. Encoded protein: CASSLQGWNTEAFF.

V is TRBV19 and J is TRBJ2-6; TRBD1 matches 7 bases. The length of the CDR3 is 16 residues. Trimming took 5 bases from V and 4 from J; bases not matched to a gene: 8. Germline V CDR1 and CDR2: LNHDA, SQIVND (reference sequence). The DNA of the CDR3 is TGTGCCAGTAGTTACGACAGGGAAAGAGGGGCCAACGTCCTGACTTTC. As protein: CASSYDRERGANVLTF.

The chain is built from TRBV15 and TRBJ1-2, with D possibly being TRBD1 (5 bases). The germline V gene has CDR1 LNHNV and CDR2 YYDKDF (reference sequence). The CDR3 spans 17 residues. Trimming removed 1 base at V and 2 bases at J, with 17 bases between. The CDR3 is CATSRGGAGPTNYGYTF. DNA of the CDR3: TGTGCCACCAGCAGAGGAGGGGCAGGGCCCACGAACTATGGCTACACCTTC.

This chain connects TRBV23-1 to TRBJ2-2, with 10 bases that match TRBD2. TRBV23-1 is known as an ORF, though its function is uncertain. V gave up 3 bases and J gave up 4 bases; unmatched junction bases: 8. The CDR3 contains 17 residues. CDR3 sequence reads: CASSQRPSGGPTGELFF. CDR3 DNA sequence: TGCGCCAGCAGTCAGCGACCTAGCGGGGGACCCACCGGGGAGCTGTTTTTT.

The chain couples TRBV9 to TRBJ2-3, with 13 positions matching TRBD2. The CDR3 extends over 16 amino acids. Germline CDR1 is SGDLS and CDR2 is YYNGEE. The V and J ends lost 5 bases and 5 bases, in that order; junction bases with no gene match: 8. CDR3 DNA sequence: TGTGCCAGCAGTGAGAGGACTAGCGGGAGTCAAGATACGCAGTATTTT. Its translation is CASSERTSGSQDTQYF.